These T cell receptor beta chains were read from a single sample in a study of OX40 agonist ivuxolimab in advanced cancers. The repertoire was sequenced with immunoSEQ multiplex PCR; TCRdb's copy has only in-frame clones and lacks some. The data show 20,000 to 25,000 clones, roughly 80% seen once. The sample here was CD4+ or CD8+ T cells sorted from blood, taken in a trial of the OX40 agonist ivuxolimab. The receptors shown here come from an adult with an advanced solid tumor such as melanoma, head and neck, liver or kidney cancer. CDR3s include the opening cysteine and the closing phenylalanine or tryptophan. Each record gives: J gene, D gene, clone size, V gene, CDR3 protein, CDR3 DNA. D genes are given only for firm matches. Clone size is given for some rows only: seen once, a few or many times, or a class if the clone is expanded.

TRBJ1-6,TRBD1,.,TRBV15,CATSSRRRDRTSPLHF,TGTGCCACCAGCTCCCGACGCCGGGACAGAACTTCACCCCTCCACTTT
TRBJ1-1,.,.,TRBV5-1,CASSTWGINTEAFF,TGCGCCAGCAGCACCTGGGGGATCAACACTGAAGCTTTCTTT
TRBJ2-6,.,.,TRBV18,CASSPSGSGANVLTF,TGTGCCAGCTCACCTTCAGGTTCTGGGGCCAACGTCCTGACTTTC
TRBJ1-5,TRBD1,.,TRBV19,CASRGNRDRVNQPQHF,TGTGCCAGTAGAGGTAACCGGGACAGGGTCAATCAGCCCCAGCATTTT
TRBJ2-1,.,.,TRBV9,CASSAGTGGRQFF,TGTGCCAGCAGCGCGGGGACGGGTGGTAGACAGTTCTTC
TRBJ1-6,TRBD1,.,TRBV7-3,CASSSTGEGSSPLHF,TGTGCCAGCAGCTCCACAGGGGAAGGTAGTTCACCCCTCCACTTT
TRBJ1-1,.,.,TRBV7-9,CASSLGTGTNTEAFF,TGTGCCAGCAGCTTAGGTACGGGCACCAACACTGAAGCTTTCTTT
TRBJ1-5,.,.,TRBV19,CASSPDLLVPQHF,TGTGCCAGTAGTCCGGATCTTCTCGTGCCCCAGCATTTT
TRBJ2-3,.,.,TRBV6-5,CASSSGRPDTQYF,TGTGCCAGCAGCTCCGGTCGGCCCGATACGCAGTATTTT
TRBJ2-7,.,.,TRBV6-6,CASSYRTVPMYEQYF,TGTGCCAGCAGTTACCGGACAGTCCCGATGTACGAGCAGTACTTC
TRBJ1-2,TRBD1,once,TRBV7-9,CASSAPGQGSNYGYTF,TGTGCCAGCAGCGCACCGGGACAGGGATCTAACTATGGCTACACCTTC
TRBJ2-7,TRBD1,.,TRBV11-2,CACRGLYEQYF,TGTGCGTGCAGGGGGCTTTACGAGCAGTACTTC
TRBJ2-6,.,.,TRBV6-4,CASSEKGVSGANVLTF,TGTGCCAGCAGTGAGAAGGGTGTCTCTGGGGCCAACGTCCTGACTTTC
TRBJ1-5,.,.,TRBV6-6,CASSAYVESYQPQHF,TGTGCCAGCAGTGCCTACGTGGAGTCTTACCAGCCCCAGCATTTT
TRBJ2-2,TRBD2,.,TRBV7-9,CASSLASSGRDTGELFF,TGTGCCAGCAGCTTAGCCTCTAGCGGGAGGGACACCGGGGAGCTGTTTTTT
TRBJ2-1,TRBD2,.,TRBV18,CASSPPHKTKREGNNEQFF,TGTGCCAGCTCACCACCACACAAAACGAAGCGGGAGGGCAACAATGAGCAGTTCTTC
TRBJ1-1,.,few,TRBV2,CASSSFMNTEAFF,TGTGCCAGCAGTAGCTTCATGAACACTGAAGCTTTCTTT
TRBJ1-4,.,once,TRBV7-3,CASTPFNEKLFF,TGTGCCAGCACCCCCTTTAATGAAAAACTGTTTTTT
TRBJ1-4,.,.,TRBV4-1,CASSQDPNEKLFF,TGCGCCAGCAGCCAAGATCCTAATGAAAAACTGTTTTTT
TRBJ1-2,.,.,TRBV6-4,CASSDGGGGSGYTF,TGTGCCAGCAGTGACGGAGGGGGTGGAAGTGGCTACACCTTC
TRBJ2-7,.,.,TRBV7-9,CASSLWQGLVHEQYF,TGTGCCAGCAGCTTATGGCAGGGACTTGTACACGAGCAGTACTTC
TRBJ2-3,.,medium-sized,TRBV6-5,CASSYDYTDTQYF,TGTGCCAGCAGTTACGACTACACAGATACGCAGTATTTT
TRBJ1-2,.,.,TRBV9,CASSVGGIYGYTF,TGTGCCAGCAGCGTAGGAGGGATCTATGGCTACACCTTC
TRBJ2-1,.,.,TRBV6-5,CASSGIRARHEQFF,TGTGCCAGCAGTGGGATAAGGGCCCGGCATGAGCAGTTCTTC
TRBJ2-1,.,.,TRBV29-1,CSVPGETEEQFF,TGCAGCGTACCCGGAGAAACAGAGGAGCAGTTCTTC
TRBJ2-7,.,.,TRBV27,CASSSQGSYEQYF,TGTGCCAGCAGTTCACAGGGCTCCTACGAGCAGTACTTC